This T cell receptor beta chain originates from a study of T cell responses to AZD1222 COVID-19 vaccine. This clone was seen a handful of times. Its antigen is unidentified. Findings and limits, study-wide: Unmutated regions of variants are reportedly targeted by nearly half of spike-specific TCRs. Sampled repertoires all dated from after the peak T cell response.

Clones were sequenced by immunoSEQ multiplex PCR, and TCRdb holds only the in-frame ones, with some missing. Here the sample spans about 120,000 clones, around 88% being singletons. The CDR3 length is 12 residues. Trimming cost V 5 bases and J 9 bases; bases outside gene matches: 5. Germline values: CDR1 SGHTA, CDR2 FQGNSA. The source is an adult in good health. Sequencing was performed on peripheral blood, taken on day 0 of AZD1222 vaccination. This chain joins TRBV7-2 and TRBJ2-7; 9 bases map to TRBD1. CDR3: CASSIDRGVQYF. The CDR3 nucleotides are TGTGCCAGCAGCATCGACAGGGGGGTGCAGTACTTC.